The 13 T cell receptor beta chains presented below share a single source sample, sequenced in a study of cytomegalovirus exposure and HLA in healthy donors. Repertoires were generated with immunoSEQ multiplex PCR, while TCRdb's copy carries only in-frame clones and drops some. This table has 95,000 to 150,000 clones, about 96% appearing once. Sequences were obtained from PBMCs. These receptors were obtained from a man younger than 30 in good health and CMV-seronegative.

With regard to this clone: This sample includes further DNA sequences coding for the same CDR3. The gene calls are TRBV27 and TRBJ1-5, with TRBD1 identical over 7 bases. The CDR3 extends over 12 amino acids. Trimming cost V 3 bases and J 7 bases; bases outside gene matches: 0. Germline values: CDR1 MNHEY, CDR2 SMNVEV (reference sequence). The CDR3, as DNA: TGTGCCAGCAGTTTCAGGGGGCAGCCCCAGCATTTT. This gives the protein CASSFRGQPQHF.

The chain joins TRBV28 to TRBJ2-3; D perhaps matches TRBD1 (6 bases). CDR1 and CDR2 from the germline V gene are MDHEN and SYDVKM. Trimming removed 5 bases from V and 3 bases from J, with 18 bases in between. The CDR3 is made up of 16 amino acids. The CDR3 DNA sequence: TGTGCCAGCAGTCCGTGGACAGTACTTAGTACAGATACGCAGTATTTT. Translating it yields CASSPWTVLSTDTQYF.

CDR3: CASLDTYTEAFF. DNA for the CDR3: TGTGCCAGCTTGGACACCTACACTGAAGCTTTCTTT. The chain recombines TRBV28 with TRBJ1-1; possible D gene TRBD1, 5 bases. With 8 bases removed from V and 3 bases from J, the gap between germline ends came to 10 bases. The germline gives CDR1 MDHEN, CDR2 SYDVKM. The CDR3 has 12 amino acids.

The chain links TRBV7-2 to TRBJ2-1; no definite D call. The germline V gene encodes CDR1 SGHTA and CDR2 FQGNSA. The CDR3 contains 11 residues. V lost 3 bases to trimming and J lost 8 bases, with 5 bases between them. CDR3 residues: CASSLNYEQFF. In nucleotides, the CDR3 is TGTGCCAGCAGCTTGAACTATGAGCAGTTCTTC.

The V gene is TRBV18, the J gene TRBJ2-3, with 10 bases matching TRBD2. The germline CDR1 and CDR2 sequences are KGHSH and LQKENI. The CDR3 is 16 residues long. V dropped 1 base and J dropped 0; count of bases not matched to a gene: 1. The CDR3 DNA reads TGTGCCAGCTCACCACAGACTAGCGGGAGCACAGATACGCAGTATTTT. Its protein product is CASSPQTSGSTDTQYF. Full variable domain (outside the CDR3, taken from reference TRBV18 and TRBJ2-3): NAGVMQNPRHLVRRRGQEARLRCSPMKGHSHVYWYRQLPEEGLKFMVYLQKENIIDESGMPKERFSAEFPKEGPSILRIQQVVRGDSAAYFCASSPQTSGSTDTQYFGPGTRLTVL.

V and J are TRBV10-3 and TRBJ2-7; no clear D. Trimming left V 0 bases short and J 7 bases short, with 7 bases between. Germline assignment: CDR1 ENHRY and CDR2 SYGVKD. The CDR3 spans 12 residues. The CDR3 region is CAISESLGEQYF. As DNA, the CDR3 is TGTGCCATCAGTGAGTCTCTCGGGGAGCAGTACTTC.

The chain recombines TRBV7-8 with TRBJ2-7; D ambiguous. This CDR3 is 15 amino acids long. CDR1 is SGHVS and CDR2 is FQNEAQ in the germline V gene. Trimming stripped 0 bases from V and 0 bases from J, with 9 bases between. CDR3 in amino acids: CASSLALTVSYEQYF. In DNA form, the CDR3 reads TGTGCCAGCAGCTTAGCGCTCACGGTCTCCTACGAGCAGTACTTC. Full variable domain (rest looked up from reference TRBV7-8 and TRBJ2-7): GAGVSQSPRYKVAKRGQDVALRCDPISGHVSLFWYQQALGQGPEFLTYFQNEAQLDKSGLPSDRFFAERPEGSVSTLKIQRTQQEDSAVYLCASSLALTVSYEQYFGPGTRLTVT.

The J gene is TRBJ1-2, the V gene TRBV6-1; no definite D call. The CDR3 extends over 13 amino acids. The germline V and J ends were trimmed by 4 bases and 0 bases, with 6 bases remaining between them. Germline V CDR1 and CDR2: MNHNS, SASEGT. CDR3 sequence (DNA): TGTGCCAGCAGTGTCGGAGCTAACTATGGCTACACCTTC. Translation gives CASSVGANYGYTF.

The gene calls are TRBV19 and TRBJ2-7, with D possibly TRBD1 on 6 matching bases. CDR1 and CDR2 (germline): LNHDA, SQIVND (reference sequence). The CDR3 spans 15 residues. The V end lost 5 bases, the J end lost 3 bases, and 17 bases lay between the germline ends. Here the CDR3 DNA reads TGTGCCAGTAGTCCGGACAGCAATGGGGACTACGAGCAGTACTTC. This encodes CASSPDSNGDYEQYF.

The V gene is TRBV11-2, the J gene TRBJ1-2; TRBD1 matches at 7 bases. Germline CDR1 reads SGHAT; CDR2 reads FQNNGV. The CDR3 covers 13 residues. V was clipped by 5 bases and J by 6 bases; unmatched bases: 6. The CDR3 here is CASSARQGHGYTF. In DNA form, the CDR3 reads TGTGCCAGCAGCGCTCGACAGGGCCATGGCTACACCTTC. The full variable domain, with the rest looked up from reference TRBV11-2 and TRBJ1-2, is EAGVAQSPRYKIIEKRQSVAFWCNPISGHATLYWYQQILGQGPKLLIQFQNNGVVDDSQLPKDRFSAERLKGVDSTLKIQPAKLEDSAVYLCASSARQGHGYTFGSGTRLTVV.

The chain joins TRBV19 to TRBJ1-5; 9 nucleotides align to TRBD1. CDR1 LNHDA and CDR2 SQIVND come from the germline V gene (reference sequence). The V segment lost 4 bases and the J segment 0 bases; nucleotides outside the gene matches: 4. The CDR3 sequence is 16 residues long. CDR3 residues: CASSTTGGYSNQPQHF. In nucleotides, the CDR3 is TGTGCCAGTAGTACGACAGGGGGTTATAGCAATCAGCCCCAGCATTTT.

This chain uses TRBV28 with TRBJ1-2; 8 bases are a match to TRBD1. Per the germline V gene, CDR1 is MDHEN and CDR2 is SYDVKM. This CDR3 is built from 16 residues. The J segment lost 2 bases and the V segment lost 2 bases, leaving 7 bases of the junction unmatched. CDR3 bases: TGTGCCAGCAGTTTAAGAGGGACAGGACCCAACTATGGCTACACCTTC. Translating it yields CASSLRGTGPNYGYTF.

V usage is TRBV18 and J usage is TRBJ1-4; TRBD1 might be the D (5 bases). V lost 5 bases, J lost 8 bases, and 18 bases lay in between. CDR1 is KGHSH and CDR2 is LQKENI in the germline V gene. CDR3 size: 15 residues. The CDR3 is CASSSNGGPEEKLFF. CDR3 coding DNA: TGTGCCAGCTCATCCAACGGGGGTCCCGAGGAAAAACTGTTTTTT.